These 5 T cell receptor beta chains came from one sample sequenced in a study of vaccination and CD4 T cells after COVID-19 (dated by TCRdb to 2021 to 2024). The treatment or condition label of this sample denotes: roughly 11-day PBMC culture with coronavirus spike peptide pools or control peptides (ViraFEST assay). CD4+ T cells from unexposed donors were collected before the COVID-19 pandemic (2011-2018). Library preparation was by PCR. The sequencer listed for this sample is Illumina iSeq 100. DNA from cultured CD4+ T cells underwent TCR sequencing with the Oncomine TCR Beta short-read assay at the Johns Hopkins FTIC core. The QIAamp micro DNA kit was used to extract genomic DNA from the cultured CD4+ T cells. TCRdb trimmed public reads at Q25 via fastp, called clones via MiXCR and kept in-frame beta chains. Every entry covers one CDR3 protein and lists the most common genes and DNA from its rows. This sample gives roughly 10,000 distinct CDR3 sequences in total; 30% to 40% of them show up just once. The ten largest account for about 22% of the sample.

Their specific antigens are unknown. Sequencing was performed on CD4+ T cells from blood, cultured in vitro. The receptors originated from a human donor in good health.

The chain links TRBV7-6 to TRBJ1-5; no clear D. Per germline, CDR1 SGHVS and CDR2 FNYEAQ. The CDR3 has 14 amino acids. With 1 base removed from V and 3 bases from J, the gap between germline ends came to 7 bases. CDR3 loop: CASSLGQFNQPQHF. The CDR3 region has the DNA TGTGCCAGCAGCTTAGGGCAGTTCAATCAGCCCCAGCATTTT.

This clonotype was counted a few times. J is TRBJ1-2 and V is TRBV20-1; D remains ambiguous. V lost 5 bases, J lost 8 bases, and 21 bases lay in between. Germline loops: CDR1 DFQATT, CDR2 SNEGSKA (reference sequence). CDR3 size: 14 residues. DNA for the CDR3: TGCAGTGCTTCTTCGAGTGGGATTGTGAACGGCTACACCTTC. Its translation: CSASSSGIVNGYTF.

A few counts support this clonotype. The DNA for the CDR3 is TGTGCCAGCAGATTTCAGGGCATGGGCTACACCTTC. Protein: CASRFQGMGYTF. The chain joins TRBV6-1 to TRBJ1-2, with D maybe TRBD1 (5 bases). CDR3 size: 12 residues. In germline, CDR1 is MNHNS, CDR2 SASEGT. V was pared by 6 bases and J by 8 bases, with 13 bases between.

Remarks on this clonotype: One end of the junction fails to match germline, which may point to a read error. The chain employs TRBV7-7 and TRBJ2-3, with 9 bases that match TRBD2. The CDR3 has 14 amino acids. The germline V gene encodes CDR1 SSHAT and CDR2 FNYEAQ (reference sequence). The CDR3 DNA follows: TGTGCTAGCAGCCGGACTAGCGGCACAGATACGCAGTATTTT. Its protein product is CASSRTSGTDTQYF.

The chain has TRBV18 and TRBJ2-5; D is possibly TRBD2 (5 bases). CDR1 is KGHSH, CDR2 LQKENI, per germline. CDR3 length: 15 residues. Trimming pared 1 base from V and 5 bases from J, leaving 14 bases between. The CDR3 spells CASSPREGSRETQYF. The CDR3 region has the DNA TGTGCCAGCTCACCACGGGAAGGGAGTCGGGAGACCCAGTACTTC.